The 18 T cell receptor beta chains listed next were all sequenced from one sample in a study of shared clonotypes between healthy human individuals (dated by TCRdb to 2018 to 2021). CD8 naive samples consisted of CD45RO-negative cells that were positively selected for CCR7, yielding a CD45RA+CCR7+ population without TemRA cells. The library relied on the immunoSEQ multiplex PCR assay. TCRdb mirrors the immuneACCESS table, restricted to in-frame sequences. Some clones are absent from its copies; in checked studies, under half trace to an unresolved V gene, and the reason for the others is unknown. The sample data list more than 600,000 clones, and 92% of these were observed just once. The ten most abundant clones make up about 24% of the sample. Sequenced input: naive CD8+ T cells sorted from blood. This specimen's cell subset or site label, per the study, means: CD45RA+CCR7+. The receptors here all came from a man aged 25-45 years in good health.

The chain uses TRBV6-5 and TRBJ2-5; 9 bases align to TRBD1. This CDR3 region has 15 residues. Looked up from germline, CDR1 is MNHEY and CDR2 is SVGAGI. The V and J ends lost 6 bases and 5 bases, in that order; junction bases with no gene match: 10. CDR3 loop: CASSPGTGLWETQYF. The CDR3 region has the DNA TGTGCCAGCAGCCCCGGGACAGGGTTATGGGAGACCCAGTACTTC.

The CDR3 is CASTLPGIKYNYGYTF. For the CDR3, the DNA is TGTGCCAGCACCCTACCCGGTATAAAATATAACTATGGCTACACCTTC. The rearrangement joins TRBV28 to TRBJ1-2; the D is unclear. Germline V gene sequence: CDR1 MDHEN, CDR2 SYDVKM. CDR3 length equals 16 residues. Between the trimmed V and J ends, which lost 7 bases and 1 base, there was a span of 19 bases.

The chain links TRBV2 to TRBJ1-5, with 8 positions matching TRBD1. J was trimmed by 8 bases and V by 6 bases; bases with no gene match: 6. Germline V CDR1 and CDR2: SNHLY, FYNNEI. The CDR3 runs to 13 residues. The CDR3 here is CASRGQGVEPQHF. The DNA of the CDR3 is TGTGCCAGCAGAGGACAGGGTGTGGAGCCCCAGCATTTT.

The chain carries TRBV2 and TRBJ2-1, with 11 bases that match TRBD2. The V and J ends lost 10 bases and 9 bases, in that order; junction bases with no gene match: 8. Germline V gene sequence: CDR1 SNHLY, CDR2 FYNNEI. The CDR3 consists of 13 residues. The DNA for the CDR3 is TGTGCCACGGGACTAGCGGCTTCGGGTGAGCAGTTCTTC. Translation gives CATGLAASGEQFF.

CDR3 in DNA: TGTGCCAGTAGTGTAGGGACAGGGGGAAATCAGCCCCAGCATTTT. Protein product: CASSVGTGGNQPQHF. The chain links TRBV19 to TRBJ1-5, with 11 bases matching TRBD1. Germline-derived CDR1 and CDR2 are LNHDA and SQIVND (reference sequence). Germline trimming cut 5 bases from V and 4 bases from J; bases unmatched to any gene: 4. This CDR3 contains 15 residues.

The chain combines TRBV27 with TRBJ2-7; TRBD1 agrees at 9 bases. V lost 6 bases and J lost 5; bases outside the gene matches: 17. The CDR3 spans 17 residues. Germline loops: CDR1 MNHEY, CDR2 SMNVEV (reference sequence). The CDR3 sequence is CASSYSEGGTGIDEQYF. For the CDR3, the DNA is TGTGCCAGCAGCTACAGCGAAGGGGGGACAGGGATCGACGAGCAGTACTTC.

This sequence joins TRBV15 and TRBJ2-7, with D maybe TRBD2 (5 bases). Germline loops: CDR1 LNHNV, CDR2 YYDKDF (reference sequence). Trimming took off 6 bases at V and 0 bases at J, with 12 bases between the two ends. This CDR3 spans 14 amino acids. CDR3 protein: CATRSGTSSYEQYF. The DNA of the CDR3 is TGTGCCACCAGGTCGGGAACCAGCTCCTACGAGCAGTACTTC.

The chain employs TRBV5-1 and TRBJ2-3; possibly TRBD2 for D (7 bases). Trimming removed 4 bases at V and 0 bases at J, with 12 bases between. Per germline, CDR1 SGHRS and CDR2 YFSETQ. The CDR3 is 15 amino acids. CDR3 sequence reads: CASSGRGTSTDTQYF. The CDR3 nucleotides read TGCGCCAGCAGCGGGAGGGGGACTAGCACAGATACGCAGTATTTT.

The rearrangement joins TRBV28 to TRBJ2-3; the D is unclear. CDR3 length: 17 amino acids. V was clipped by 3 bases and J by 3 bases, with 19 bases between them. Per germline, CDR1 MDHEN and CDR2 SYDVKM. The DNA of the CDR3 is TGTGCCAGCAGTTTCTCCGGCAGCCCGTACAAGACAGATACGCAGTATTTT. Encoded protein: CASSFSGSPYKTDTQYF. Drawing the rest from reference TRBV28 and TRBJ2-3, the complete variable domain is DVKVTQSSRYLVKRTGEKVFLECVQDMDHENMFWYRQDPGLGLRLIYFSYDVKMKEKGDIPEGYSVSREKKERFSLILESASTNQTSMYLCASSFSGSPYKTDTQYFGPGTRLTVL.

This chain links TRBV11-2 with TRBJ1-1, with D perhaps TRBD1 (5 bases). The CDR3 runs to 15 residues. Trimming removed 6 bases from V and 2 bases from J, with 16 bases in between. CDR1 is SGHAT, CDR2 FQNNGV, per germline. CDR3 sequence: CASRPSGQSNTEAFF. CDR3 bases: TGTGCCAGCAGGCCGTCGGGGCAGAGCAACACTGAAGCTTTCTTT.

The chain couples TRBV4-1 to TRBJ2-7; TRBD1 aligns across 9 bases. This CDR3 is built from 15 residues. V was pared by 4 bases and J by 5 bases, with 9 bases of the junction left unmatched. Germline loops: CDR1 MGHRA, CDR2 YSYEKL. The CDR3 nucleotides are TGCGCCAGCAGCCTTCCCGGGACAGGGTCCCACGAGCAGTACTTC. Its protein is CASSLPGTGSHEQYF.

The rearrangement uses TRBV7-9 and TRBJ2-2; TRBD1 aligns across 7 bases. The germline V gene encodes CDR1 SEHNR and CDR2 FQNEAQ (reference sequence). CDR3 length: 14 residues. The junction had 12 bases not matched to a gene; V was cut back by 4 bases and J by 13 bases. In DNA form, the CDR3 reads TGTGCCAGCAGCTCAAAGGGACAGTTGCCGACGCTGTTTTTT. Protein: CASSSKGQLPTLFF.

Here the CDR3 reads CASSPPLTGLAEAFF. Here the CDR3 DNA reads TGTGCCAGCAGTCCACCACTTACAGGGTTGGCCGAAGCTTTCTTT. The chain joins TRBV27 to TRBJ1-1, with TRBD1 as a possible D gene (6 bases). V dropped 5 bases and J dropped 8 bases, with 21 bases sitting between them. In germline, CDR1 is MNHEY, CDR2 SMNVEV (reference sequence). The CDR3 has 15 amino acids.

This clone was counted between two and nine times. V is TRBV4-2 and J is TRBJ2-7, with D perhaps matching TRBD2 (5 bases). The CDR3 loop spans 15 amino acids. Trimming shortened V by 0 bases and J by 5 bases, and 14 bases separated the two germline ends. Germline CDR1 reads LGHNA; CDR2 reads YNFKEQ. The CDR3 sequence: CASSQDWRNRDEQYF. Written as DNA, the CDR3 is TGTGCCAGCAGCCAAGATTGGAGGAACCGGGACGAGCAGTACTTC.

The chain is built from TRBV6-1 and TRBJ1-2; D remains unclear. The CDR3 length is 13 residues. Trimming took off 10 bases at V and 7 bases at J, with 19 bases between the two ends. Germline V lookup: CDR1 MNHNS, CDR2 SASEGT. The CDR3 DNA follows: TGTGCCACCGGTCCGGACCCTGGCCCTGGCTACACCTTC. Amino acids: CATGPDPGPGYTF.

This clone was detected many times. The V gene is TRBV5-1, the J gene TRBJ2-7; 8 nucleotides line up with TRBD1. The V gene's germline CDR1 is SGHRS and CDR2 YFSETQ. CDR3 size: 15 residues. With V trimmed by 4 bases and J by 4 bases, 10 bases remained unmatched. This chain's CDR3 is CASSASGTGLYEQYF. In DNA form, the CDR3 reads TGCGCCAGCAGCGCGTCCGGGACAGGACTATACGAGCAGTACTTC. Full variable domain (rest looked up from reference TRBV5-1 and TRBJ2-7): KAGVTQTPRYLIKTRGQQVTLSCSPISGHRSVSWYQQTPGQGLQFLFEYFSETQRNKGNFPGRFSGRQFSNSRSEMNVSTLELGDSALYLCASSASGTGLYEQYFGPGTRLTVT.

This clone has only a few counts. The rearrangement uses TRBV2 and TRBJ1-2; TRBD1 is a possible D gene (5 bases). The V end lost 10 bases, the J end lost 3 bases, and 12 bases lay between the germline ends. This CDR3 is built from 12 residues. Germline CDR1 is SNHLY and CDR2 is FYNNEI. The CDR3 protein is CATSGVDYGYTF. In nucleotides, the CDR3 is TGTGCCACCTCGGGGGTGGACTATGGCTACACCTTC.

This clone appeared once. The chain couples TRBV5-1 to TRBJ2-3; TRBD1 matches 11 bases. CDR1 SGHRS and CDR2 YFSETQ come from the germline V gene. Trimming at V came to 2 bases and at J to 3 bases, leaving 2 bases not matched to a gene. The CDR3 consists of 15 residues. In nucleotides, the CDR3 is TGCGCCAGCAGCTTTGGACAGGGGGCAACAGATACGCAGTATTTT. Protein: CASSFGQGATDTQYF.